This T cell receptor beta chain was sequenced in a study of post-analysis software for immune sequencing data (dated by TCRdb to between 2015 and 2017). Some background on the complete study: Recorded disease courses included relapsing-remitting, secondary progressive and progressive-relapsing multiple sclerosis, with some patients lacking subtype annotation. The patient repertoires were compared against some twelve previously published healthy control repertoires obtained from donors aged about 6 to 28 years. A subset of samples was prepared in parallel using single-end sample barcoding, then pooled and co-amplified after Illumina adapter ligation.

Preparation of the library involved PCR. Sequencer: Illumina HiSeq 2500. To reduce PCR and sequencing biases, unique molecular identifiers were incorporated into the TCR beta cDNA libraries. About 500,000 cDNA molecules were obtained for every 1 to 10 million input T cells, so each molecule roughly corresponded to one T cell. Patient libraries were prepared and sequenced with the same protocol used for the earlier healthy control dataset. Samples belonging to the same batch were prepared together, multiplexed and sequenced on a shared HiSeq lane. Turning to the authors' computational methods: Raw barcoded reads were processed with MIGEC, discarding single-read molecular identifier groups before consensus assembly and CDR3 extraction. VDJtools was used for post-analysis of the clonotype tables, with diversity normalized by down-sampling every dataset to the smallest sample size. To correct batch-related cross-sample contamination, repertoire overlap clustering matched CDR3 amino acid sequences but not nucleotide sequences. The public reads were reanalyzed by TCRdb: fastp trimming at Q25, MiXCR alignment, in-frame beta chains only. Each entry is one CDR3 protein sequence, shown with its most common DNA and genes. The V and J calls and clone size are TCRdb's, not the authors'. The sample includes about 460,000 distinct CDR3 sequences, with roughly 45% observed a single time. In total, the top ten clones hold roughly an eighth of the sample.

Summary of the overall study and its limitations: Significantly lower normalized Chao1 diversity was found in multiple sclerosis patients than in controls, suggesting substantial peripheral T-cell clonal expansion. Significantly higher frequencies in patients than in controls were found for five or six TRBV segments, including TRBV5-6, TRBV5-1 and TRBV20-1. The multiple sclerosis patient group was slightly younger than the control group. Strong co-clustering of samples prepared in the same batch was shown by direct clustering with F measure, prompting a batch-effect correction.

For this clonotype: The specificity of this receptor is unknown. The input lacks base qualities; no much larger clone sits a single base away.

TCR beta repertoires were profiled from peripheral blood of more than ten young patients with multiple sclerosis to demonstrate the VDJtools post-analysis software. The multiple sclerosis patients were children and adolescents ranging in age from roughly 6 to 15 years. V lost 5 bases and J lost 6 bases, and the count of bases not matched to a germline gene is 7. Reading the germline V gene gives CDR1 SGHRS and CDR2 YFSETQ. The CDR3 starts with the cysteine, ends with the phenylalanine, and has 14 residues. Only the CDR3 portion is preserved as DNA: 42 bases, with reading frame beginning at the first base.

The clonotype comes from a girl between 10 and 17 years old with multiple sclerosis. The sequencing input was blood. The receptor chain draws on TRBV5-1 and TRBJ2-1, with 8 bases aligning to TRBD2. The nucleotides are TGCGCCAGCAGGGTGGCCGGGACTAGCAATGAGCAGTTCTTC. Translated, this gives CASRVAGTSNEQFF.